This T cell receptor (beta chain) was recovered during a study of blood T cell repertoires in COVID-19. The method was immunoSEQ multiplex PCR; TCRdb's version includes in-frame clones alone and lacks a portion of them. Of a few hundred thousand clones listed, approximately 83% are singletons. Germline CDR1 reads LGHDT; CDR2 reads YNNKEL (reference sequence). V was trimmed by 0 bases and J by 1 base, leaving 9 bases between them. This CDR3 comprises 15 residues. Sequencing used PBMCs or T cells enriched from blood (not recorded which). The chain joins TRBV3-1 (or the pseudogene TRBV3-2) to TRBJ1-1; no definite D call. The receptor was isolated from a man in his fifties or sixties who had recovered from COVID-19. DNA of the CDR3: TGTGCCAGCAGCCAAGATACGCGACAGAACACTGAAGCTTTCTTT. The encoded protein is CASSQDTRQNTEAFF.